This T cell receptor (beta chain) was sequenced during a study of PD-1 blockade in classical Hodgkin lymphoma. For the study at large: Patients received nivolumab 3 mg/kg intravenously every 2 weeks.

Trimming shortened V by 3 bases and J by 2 bases, and 8 bases separated the two germline ends. Germline CDR1 LNHDA, CDR2 SQIVND (reference sequence). There are 13 residues in the CDR3. General study points: No one has yet defined what causes the repertoire differences, which may be disease activity or prior therapy.

The time point is: cycle 4 day 1 (C4D1), after more than five weeks of nivolumab. Each of the patients experienced relapse following autologous stem cell transplantation, and their brentuximab vedotin exposure differed. Best overall response was complete response, partial response or progressive disease in these relapsed/refractory classical Hodgkin lymphoma patients. Concerning this clone: Its antigen is unknown.

Profiled with immunoSEQ multiplex PCR; TCRdb holds only in-frame clones, not every one. The data hold about 89,000 clones, with 90% observed a single time. The clonotype was recovered from a human donor with classical Hodgkin lymphoma. This specimen was peripheral blood mononuclear cells (PBMCs), taken before the fourth cycle of nivolumab. The rearrangement uses TRBV19 and TRBJ2-7; D gene unclear. This CDR3 is CASSIGRPYEQYF. Here the CDR3 DNA reads TGTGCCAGTAGTATCGGACGGCCCTACGAGCAGTACTTC.